This T cell receptor beta chain was sequenced for a study of blood T cell repertoires in COVID-19. Looking at the study overall: From T cells, B-cell-depleted T cells, or PBMCs came the material, which was cDNA or gDNA.

Germline V gene sequence: CDR1 SEHNR, CDR2 FQNEAQ (reference sequence). V shed 0 bases and J 1 base; nucleotides not matched to a gene: 7. This CDR3 has 18 residues. The method was immunoSEQ multiplex PCR; TCRdb's version includes in-frame clones alone and lacks a portion of them. The data contain 45,000 to 70,000 clones, around four fifths of them singletons. The receptor comes from an elderly woman with acute or convalescent COVID-19. This chain uses TRBV7-9 with TRBJ1-4; 8 nucleotides agree with TRBD1. The sequenced sample was peripheral blood. As DNA, the CDR3 is TGTGCCAGCAGCTTAGCGTCGGCAGGGGGCAGAACTAATGAAAAACTGTTTTTT. It yields the protein CASSLASAGGRTNEKLFF.